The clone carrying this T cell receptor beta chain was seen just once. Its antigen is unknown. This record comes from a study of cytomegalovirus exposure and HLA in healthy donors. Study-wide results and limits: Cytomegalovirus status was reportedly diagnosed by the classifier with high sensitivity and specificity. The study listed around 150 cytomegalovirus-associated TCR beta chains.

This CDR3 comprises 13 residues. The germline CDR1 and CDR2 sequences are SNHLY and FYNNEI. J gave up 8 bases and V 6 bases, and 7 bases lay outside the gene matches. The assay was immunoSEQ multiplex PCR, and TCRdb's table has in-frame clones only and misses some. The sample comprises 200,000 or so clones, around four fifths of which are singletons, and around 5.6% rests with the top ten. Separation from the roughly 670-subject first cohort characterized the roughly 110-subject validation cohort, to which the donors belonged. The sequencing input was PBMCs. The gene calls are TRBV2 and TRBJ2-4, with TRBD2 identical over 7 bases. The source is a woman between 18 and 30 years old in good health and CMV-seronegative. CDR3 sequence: CASSPVSGDIQYF. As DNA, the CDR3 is TGTGCCAGCAGCCCGGTGAGCGGGGACATTCAGTACTTC. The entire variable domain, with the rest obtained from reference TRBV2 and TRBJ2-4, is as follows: EPEVTQTPSHQVTQMGQEVILRCVPISNHLYFYWYRQILGQKVEFLVSFYNNEISEKSEIFDDQFSVERPDGSNFTLKIRSTKLEDSAMYFCASSPVSGDIQYFGAGTRLSVL.